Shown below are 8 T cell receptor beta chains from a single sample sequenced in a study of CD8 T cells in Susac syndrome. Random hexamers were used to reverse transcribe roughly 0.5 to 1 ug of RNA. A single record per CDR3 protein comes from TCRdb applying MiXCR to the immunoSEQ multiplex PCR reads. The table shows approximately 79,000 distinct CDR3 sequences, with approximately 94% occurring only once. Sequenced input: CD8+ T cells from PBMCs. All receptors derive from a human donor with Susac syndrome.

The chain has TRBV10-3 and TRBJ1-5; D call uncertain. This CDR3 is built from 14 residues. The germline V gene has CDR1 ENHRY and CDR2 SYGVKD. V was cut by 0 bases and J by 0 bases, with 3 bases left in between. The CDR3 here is CAISESSSNQPQHF. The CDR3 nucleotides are TGTGCCATCAGTGAGTCAAGTAGCAATCAGCCCCAGCATTTT.

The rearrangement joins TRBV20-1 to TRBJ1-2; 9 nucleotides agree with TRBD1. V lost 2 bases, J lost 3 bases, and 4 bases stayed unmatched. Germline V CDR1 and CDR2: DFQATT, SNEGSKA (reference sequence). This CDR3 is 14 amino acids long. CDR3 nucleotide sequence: TGCAGTGCTAGATGGGACAGGGAAGACTATGGCTACACCTTC. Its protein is CSARWDREDYGYTF.

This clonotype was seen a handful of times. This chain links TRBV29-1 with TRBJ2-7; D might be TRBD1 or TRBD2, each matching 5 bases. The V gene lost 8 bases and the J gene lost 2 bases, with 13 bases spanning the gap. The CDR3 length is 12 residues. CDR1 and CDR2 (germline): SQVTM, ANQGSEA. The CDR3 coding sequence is TGCAGCTTCCGGGACGGGACCTACGAGCAGTACTTC. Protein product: CSFRDGTYEQYF.

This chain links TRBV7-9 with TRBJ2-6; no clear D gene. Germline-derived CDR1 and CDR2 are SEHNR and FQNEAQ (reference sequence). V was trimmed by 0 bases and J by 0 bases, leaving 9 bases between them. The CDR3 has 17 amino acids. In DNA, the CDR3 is TGTGCCAGCAGCTTAGCCTATAGGGACTCTGGGGCCAACGTCCTGACTTTC. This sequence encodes CASSLAYRDSGANVLTF.

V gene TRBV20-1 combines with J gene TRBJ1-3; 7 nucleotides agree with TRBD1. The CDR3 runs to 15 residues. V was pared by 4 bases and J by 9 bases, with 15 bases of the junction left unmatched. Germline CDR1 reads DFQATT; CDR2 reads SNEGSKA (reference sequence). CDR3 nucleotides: TGCAGTGCTACCCAGGGGGGGACAGATGAGGGCACCATATATTTT. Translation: CSATQGGTDEGTIYF.

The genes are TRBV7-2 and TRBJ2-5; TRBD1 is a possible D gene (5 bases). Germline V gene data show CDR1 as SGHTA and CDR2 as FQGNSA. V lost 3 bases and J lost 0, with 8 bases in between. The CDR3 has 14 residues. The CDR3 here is CASSFAGNQETQYF. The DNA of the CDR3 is TGTGCCAGCAGCTTCGCAGGGAACCAAGAGACCCAGTACTTC.

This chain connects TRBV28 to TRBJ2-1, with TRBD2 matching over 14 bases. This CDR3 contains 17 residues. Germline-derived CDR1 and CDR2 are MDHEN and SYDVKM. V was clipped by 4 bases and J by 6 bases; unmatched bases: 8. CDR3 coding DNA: TGTGCCAGCAGTTCCAGTGGACTAGCGGGAGGAGGCAATGAGCAGTTCTTC. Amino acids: CASSSSGLAGGGNEQFF.

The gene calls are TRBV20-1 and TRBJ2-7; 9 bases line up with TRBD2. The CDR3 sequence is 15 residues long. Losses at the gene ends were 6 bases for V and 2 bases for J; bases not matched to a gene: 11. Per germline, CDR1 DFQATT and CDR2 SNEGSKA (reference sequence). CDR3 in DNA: TGCAGTGCCACGGTACCGACTAGCGGAACCTACGAGCAGTACTTC. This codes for CSATVPTSGTYEQYF.